This T cell receptor beta chain emerged from a study of shared clonotypes between healthy human individuals. Broader study findings: On the whole, naive subsets had larger estimated richness than memory subsets had. Of the naive CD4 clonotypes, about 5% were shared across a few donors. Owing to a small donor count, the genetic and exposure-history diversity represented was limited.

The CDR3 consists of 16 residues. Germline-derived CDR1 and CDR2 are LNHDA and SQIVND (reference sequence). After removal of 4 bases from V and 3 bases from J, the junction contained 8 bases not matched to a gene. Researchers ran the assay at a deep level. Profiling relied on immunoSEQ multiplex PCR, and the TCRdb table lists in-frame clones only, not all of them. There are about 820,000 clones in the sample; more than 85% occur only once, and 24% lies in the top ten. Details on this clone: The antigen remains undetermined.

Naive CD8 cells lacked CD45RO, underwent positive selection for CCR7 and left out terminally differentiated effector memory CD45RA+ cells. The TCR originated in a man aged 30-40 years in good health. What was sequenced was naive CD8+ T cells sorted from blood. J is TRBJ2-1 and V is TRBV19, with 8 bases that match TRBD2. The CDR3 loop is CASSNPLAAYYNEQFF. CDR3 DNA sequence: TGTGCCAGTAGTAATCCACTAGCGGCCTACTACAATGAGCAGTTCTTC.